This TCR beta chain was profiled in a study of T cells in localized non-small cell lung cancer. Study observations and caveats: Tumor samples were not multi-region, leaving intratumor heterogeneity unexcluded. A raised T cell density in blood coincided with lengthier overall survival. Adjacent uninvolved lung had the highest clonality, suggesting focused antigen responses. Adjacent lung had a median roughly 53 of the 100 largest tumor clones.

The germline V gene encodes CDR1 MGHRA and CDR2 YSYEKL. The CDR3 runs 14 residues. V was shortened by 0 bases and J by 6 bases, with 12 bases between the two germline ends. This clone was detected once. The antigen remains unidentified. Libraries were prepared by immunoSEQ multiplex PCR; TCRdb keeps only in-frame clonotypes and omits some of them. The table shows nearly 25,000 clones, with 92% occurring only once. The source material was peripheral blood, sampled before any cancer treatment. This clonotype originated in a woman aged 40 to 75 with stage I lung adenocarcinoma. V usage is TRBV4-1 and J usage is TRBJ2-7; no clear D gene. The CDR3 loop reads CASSQDAGWAEQYF. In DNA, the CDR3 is TGCGCCAGCAGCCAAGATGCCGGGTGGGCCGAGCAGTACTTC.